This entry is about one T cell receptor (beta chain). These data come from a study of blood T cell repertoires in COVID-19. Turning to the study itself: Samples came from the United States, Italy and Spain, spanning acute and convalescent COVID-19. T cells, B-cell-depleted T cells, or PBMCs provided the cDNA or gDNA that served as material.

Methods used by the authors: Nucleated cell number was recorded as an estimate derived from reference gene primer amplification. The method was immunoSEQ multiplex PCR; TCRdb's version includes in-frame clones alone and lacks a portion of them. V and J calls and clone size are as listed in that table; D and trimming were resolved from the DNA. The data hold roughly 100,000 clones, with about 75% observed a single time. Sequenced input: peripheral blood. This receptor was identified in a woman of 80 years or more with acute or convalescent COVID-19.

CDR3 amino acids: CASSEGTGSSYEQYF. The CDR3 nucleotides read TGTGCCAGCAGCGAGGGGACAGGGAGCTCCTACGAGCAGTACTTC. The chain carries TRBV7-8 and TRBJ2-7, with 9 bases aligning to TRBD1. With 5 bases clipped from V and 0 bases from J, the junction kept 5 bases outside the gene matches. Germline V lookup: CDR1 SGHVS, CDR2 FQNEAQ. The CDR3 is 15 amino acids.